The 23 T cell receptor beta chains below were found in one sample sequenced in a study of T-cell reconstitution after alpha-beta-depleted transplantation in children. Preparing the TCRbeta library involved the use of unique molecular identifiers. TCRdb used MiXCR to reprocess the PCR reads, holding one entry per CDR3 protein. The table shows about 610,000 distinct CDR3 sequences, with about 10% occurring only once. The sample was PBMCs from the stem cell graft donor, taken from the stem cell graft. The receptors here all came from a human donor who donated a stem cell graft to a child with acute myeloid leukemia.

A few counts support this clonotype. The rearrangement uses TRBV5-1 and TRBJ2-3; TRBD1 aligns across 8 bases. V trimming: 2 bases; J trimming: 1 base; junction bases outside the gene matches: 6. This CDR3 spans 16 amino acids. Germline assignment: CDR1 SGHRS and CDR2 YFSETQ. CDR3 region: CASSFSATGGTDTQYF. The DNA of the CDR3 is TGCGCCAGCAGCTTCTCGGCGACAGGGGGCACAGATACGCAGTATTTT.

This clonotype occurred a few times. The CDR3 DNA sequence: TGTGCCAGCGTCGGTCCGGGACAGACCAAGTACGAGCAGTACTTC. Residues: CASVGPGQTKYEQYF. The chain carries TRBV6-1 and TRBJ2-7, with 7 bases aligning to TRBD1. Germline CDR1 MNHNS, CDR2 SASEGT. The CDR3 spans 15 residues. The trim removed 8 bases at V and 4 bases at J, leaving 14 bases unmatched.

This clonotype came up a few times. The rearrangement uses TRBV24-1 and TRBJ2-1, with D possibly being TRBD2 (6 bases). Trimming left V 7 bases short and J 8 bases short, with 20 bases between. CDR3 length: 15 residues. Germline CDR1 is KGHDR and CDR2 is SFDVKD. The CDR3 loop reads CATSLADPRVDEQFF. CDR3 DNA sequence: TGTGCCACCAGCTTAGCGGACCCTAGGGTGGATGAGCAGTTCTTC.

This clonotype has ten or more counts. The gene calls are TRBV9 and TRBJ2-7; D is perhaps TRBD2 (6 bases). Trimming removed 0 bases at V and 1 base at J, with 11 bases between. Per germline, CDR1 SGDLS and CDR2 YYNGEE. The CDR3 loop spans 15 amino acids. CDR3 DNA: TGTGCCAGCAGCGTAGATGTTGGGGGGTCCTACGAGCAGTACTTC. Its translation is CASSVDVGGSYEQYF. The full variable domain, its missing parts supplied by reference TRBV9 and TRBJ2-7, is DSGVTQTPKHLITATGQRVTLRCSPRSGDLSVYWYQQSLDQGLQFLIQYYNGEERAKGNILERFSAQQFPDLHSELNLSSLELGDSALYFCASSVDVGGSYEQYFGPGTRLTVT.

The V call is TRBV28, the J call TRBJ1-4; D might be TRBD1 (6 bases). Germline CDR1 is MDHEN and CDR2 is SYDVKM. The CDR3 runs 15 residues. V was shortened by 6 bases and J by 4 bases, with 15 bases between the two germline ends. The CDR3: CASRRNPGDNEKLFF. The CDR3 nucleotides are TGTGCCAGCAGGCGGAATCCAGGGGATAATGAAAAACTGTTTTTT.

The chain has TRBV6-5 and TRBJ2-4; D possibly corresponds to TRBD1 (6 bases). Trimming stripped 2 bases from V and 4 bases from J, with 18 bases between. The length of the CDR3 is 17 residues. Germline V CDR1 and CDR2: MNHEY, SVGAGI. As DNA, the CDR3 is TGTGCCAGCAGTTACATTACAGGGCCTAGCCAAAAAAACATTCAGTACTTC. Amino acid sequence: CASSYITGPSQKNIQYF.

The chain couples TRBV18 to TRBJ2-7, with D possibly being TRBD2 (5 bases). The germline V gene has CDR1 KGHSH and CDR2 LQKENI. This CDR3 comprises 14 residues. Trimming removed 2 bases at V and 7 bases at J, with 15 bases between. CDR3 region: CASSPNLAPEEQYF. The CDR3 bases are TGTGCCAGCTCACCAAACCTAGCCCCAGAGGAGCAGTACTTC.

This clonotype has just a few counts. The chain links TRBV9 to TRBJ1-4, with TRBD1 matching 7 bases. CDR1 and CDR2 (germline): SGDLS, YYNGEE. J gave up 7 bases and V 2 bases, and 8 bases lay outside the gene matches. The CDR3 is 15 residues long. CDR3 DNA sequence: TGTGCCAGCAGCGTCGAGGGGGCTAGCGGTGAAAAACTGTTTTTT. Encoded protein: CASSVEGASGEKLFF.

The rearrangement uses TRBV4-3 and TRBJ2-1; D is possibly TRBD2 (5 bases). CDR3 length: 17 amino acids. The V end was cut by 1 base, the J end by 4 bases, with 17 bases between. Germline V gene lookup returns CDR1 LGHNA and CDR2 YSLEER. This CDR3 reads CASSQGGRGLPYNEQFF. The CDR3 DNA reads as TGCGCCAGCAGCCAAGGGGGTCGCGGACTCCCATACAATGAGCAGTTCTTC.

This clonotype was detected ten times or more. Its ends do not fully match the called genes, so a read error is possible. The chain is built from TRBV12-3 or TRBV12-4 and TRBJ2-3; 11 nucleotides agree with TRBD2. The CDR3 runs 15 residues. DNA of the CDR3: TGTGCCAGCAGCTTAGCGGGAGGGCCGCGAGATACGCAGTATTTT. Translating it yields CASSLAGGPRDTQYF.

Points on this clonotype: A clone one base away is much larger, so this may be a read error. This CDR3 is missing its conserved last phenylalanine or tryptophan, likely due to a read error. This sequence joins TRBV10-2 and TRBJ1-1; no clear D gene. This CDR3 has 14 residues. Trimming shortened V by 3 bases and J by 0 bases, and 8 bases separated the two germline ends. CDR1 and CDR2 from the germline V gene are WSHSY and SAAADI. This CDR3 reads CASSEGQMNTEAFS. In nucleotides, the CDR3 is TGCGCCAGCAGTGAAGGCCAAATGAACACTGAAGCTTTCTCT.

In its sample, this clonotype was seen many times. The rearrangement joins TRBV4-3 to TRBJ2-1, with D uncertain. CDR3 length equals 14 residues. The V gene's germline CDR1 is LGHNA and CDR2 YSLEER. Trimming cost V 0 bases and J 0 bases, with 3 bases left between them. The CDR3 loop reads CASSQDRSYNEQFF. CDR3 sequence (DNA): TGCGCCAGCAGCCAAGATCGCTCCTACAATGAGCAGTTCTTC.

This clonotype came up many times. This chain connects TRBV29-1 to TRBJ2-3, with D perhaps matching TRBD2 (6 bases). The germline V gene has CDR1 SQVTM and CDR2 ANQGSEA. The CDR3 is 15 residues long. The V end lost 3 bases, the J end lost 2 bases, and 15 bases lay between the germline ends. CDR3 coding DNA: TGCAGCGTTGACCCCCCTACTAGCCCCACAGATACGCAGTATTTT. It encodes CSVDPPTSPTDTQYF.

In nucleotides, the CDR3 is TGTGCCAGCAGCTCCCGGTCGCAGGAGACCCAGTACTTC. It encodes CASSSRSQETQYF. The V call is TRBV7-8, the J call TRBJ2-5; the D is unclear. Germline CDR1 is SGHVS and CDR2 is FQNEAQ. This CDR3 region has 13 residues. Trimming left V 4 bases short and J 5 bases short, with 11 bases between.

This chain joins TRBV7-3 and TRBJ2-1; TRBD2 matches 8 bases. The CDR3 is 18 residues long. The ends lost 1 base at V and 5 bases at J; junction bases unmatched: 13. Germline CDR1 and CDR2: SGHTA and FQGTGA. The CDR3 sequence is CASSLISGKPPFDNEQFF. CDR3 DNA sequence: TGTGCCAGCAGCTTAATTAGCGGGAAACCCCCTTTCGACAATGAGCAGTTCTTC. The variable domain in full, with the rest retrieved from reference TRBV7-3 and TRBJ2-1, is GAGVSQTPSNKVTEKGKYVELRCDPISGHTALYWYRQSLGQGPEFLIYFQGTGAADDSGLPNDRFFAVRPEGSVSTLKIQRTERGDSAVYLCASSLISGKPPFDNEQFFGPGTRLTVL.

This clonotype has just a few counts. A much larger clone differs by one base, so this may be a read error. The CDR3 DNA sequence: TGCGCCAGCAGCTTGGTAGCGGGGTACACCGGGGAGCTGTTTTTT. As protein: CASSLVAGYTGELFF. This chain uses TRBV5-1 with TRBJ2-2; 8 bases fit TRBD2. Germline V CDR1 and CDR2: SGHRS, YFSETQ. After removal of 0 bases from V and 3 bases from J, the junction contained 1 base not matched to a gene. This CDR3 region has 15 residues.

The gene calls are TRBV27 and TRBJ2-3, with TRBD2 matching over 7 bases. V was pared by 1 base and J by 8 bases, with 9 bases of the junction left unmatched. The length of the CDR3 is 15 residues. Germline V gives CDR1 MNHEY, CDR2 SMNVEV (reference sequence). CDR3 in DNA: TGTGCCAGCAGTTTATACGGACTAGTGGGGAGTACGCAGTATTTT. It yields the protein CASSLYGLVGSTQYF.

The sample holds many counts of this clonotype. This chain uses TRBV28 with TRBJ2-1, with D unclear. The CDR3 is 11 amino acids. The germline V gene has CDR1 MDHEN and CDR2 SYDVKM. Between the trimmed V and J ends, which lost 2 bases and 7 bases, there was a span of 3 bases. The CDR3 region has the DNA TGTGCCAGCAGTTTAGAAAATGAGCAGTTCTTC. Translated, it gives CASSLENEQFF.

This clonotype appeared many times. The chain links TRBV28 to TRBJ1-1; D call uncertain. Germline lookup yields CDR1 MDHEN and CDR2 SYDVKM. Trimming removed 3 bases at V and 0 bases at J, with 5 bases between. The CDR3 totals 13 residues. The CDR3: CASSFEVNTEAFF. DNA of the CDR3: TGTGCCAGCAGTTTTGAGGTGAACACTGAAGCTTTCTTT.

J is TRBJ2-7 and V is TRBV20-1; the D gene could be TRBD1 or TRBD2 (5 bases each). This CDR3 spans 12 amino acids. Per germline, CDR1 DFQATT and CDR2 SNEGSKA (reference sequence). DNA for the CDR3: TGCAGCTGGGGGTCATCGACCTACGAGCAGTACTTC. This translates into CSWGSSTYEQYF.

This clonotype turned up a few times. The chain is built from TRBV20-1 and TRBJ2-1, with 8 bases lining up with TRBD2. Germline V CDR1 and CDR2: DFQATT, SNEGSKA (reference sequence). This CDR3 region has 15 residues. Trimming at V came to 4 bases and at J to 6 bases, leaving 11 bases not matched to a gene. The CDR3 loop reads CSATGTPGGGNEQFF. The CDR3 DNA follows: TGCAGTGCTACCGGGACCCCCGGGGGGGGCAATGAGCAGTTCTTC.

This clonotype was recorded many times. This chain connects TRBV3-1 to TRBJ2-1; no clear D gene. The CDR3 length is 13 residues. The germline gives CDR1 LGHDT, CDR2 YNNKEL (reference sequence). Trimming shortened V by 4 bases and J by 4 bases, and 8 bases separated the two germline ends. In DNA, the CDR3 is TGTGCCAGCAGCCCACGACGTTACAATGAGCAGTTCTTC. Translated: CASSPRRYNEQFF.

This clonotype has just a few counts. This sequence joins TRBV5-1 and TRBJ2-1; D could derive from TRBD1 or TRBD2 (5 bases each). The germline V gene has CDR1 SGHRS and CDR2 YFSETQ. The CDR3 is 13 amino acids. The V and J ends lost 0 bases and 11 bases respectively, with 12 bases between them. CDR3 nucleotides: TGCGCCAGCAGCTTGGGAGGGACGGGACAGCAGTTCTTC. Residues: CASSLGGTGQQFF.